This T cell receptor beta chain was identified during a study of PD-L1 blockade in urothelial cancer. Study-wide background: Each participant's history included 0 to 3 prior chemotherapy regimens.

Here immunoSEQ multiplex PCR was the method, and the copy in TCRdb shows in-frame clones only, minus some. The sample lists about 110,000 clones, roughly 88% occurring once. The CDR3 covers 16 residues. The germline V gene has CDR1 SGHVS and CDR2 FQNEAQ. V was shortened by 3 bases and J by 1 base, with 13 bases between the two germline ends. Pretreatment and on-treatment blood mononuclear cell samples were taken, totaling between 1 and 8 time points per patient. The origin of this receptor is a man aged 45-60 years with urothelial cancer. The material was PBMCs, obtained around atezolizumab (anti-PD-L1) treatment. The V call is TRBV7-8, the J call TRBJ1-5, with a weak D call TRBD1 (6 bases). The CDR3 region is CASSLNRVVSNQPQHF. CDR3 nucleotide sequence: TGTGCCAGCAGCTTGAACAGGGTAGTGAGCAATCAGCCCCAGCATTTT.